A single sample is the source of the 30 T cell receptor beta chains below, sequenced in a study of T-cell memory formation after mild COVID-19. TCRdb passed the 5' RACE reads through MiXCR, listing each CDR3 protein once. The sample includes about 340,000 distinct CDR3 sequences, roughly 15% of them seen just once. Sequenced material: PBMCs or a T cell subset sorted from them (not recorded which). These receptors came from a man between 18 and 29 years old who had mild COVID-19 (a few samples of this study predate the infection). Cell type and time point are not known.

The chain carries TRBV5-1 and TRBJ2-1; a possible D gene is TRBD2 (6 bases). Trimming removed 1 base at V and 0 bases at J, with 8 bases between. Germline assignment: CDR1 SGHRS and CDR2 YFSETQ. CDR3 size: 15 residues. The CDR3 is CASSLWRDSYNEQFF. The CDR3 DNA reads as TGCGCCAGCAGCTTGTGGCGGGACTCCTACAATGAGCAGTTCTTC.

The chain employs TRBV30 and TRBJ2-7, with a tentative D call TRBD2 (6 bases). Trimming pared 3 bases from V and 2 bases from J, leaving 11 bases between. This CDR3 has 13 amino acids. Germline CDR1 reads GTSNPN; CDR2 reads SVGIG (reference sequence). The DNA of the CDR3 is TGTGCCTGGAGGGTCGGGGGAACCTACGAGCAGTACTTC. Its translation: CAWRVGGTYEQYF.

The sample holds many counts of this clonotype. V gene TRBV4-1 combines with J gene TRBJ2-7, with 11 bases aligning to TRBD1. Per germline, CDR1 MGHRA and CDR2 YSYEKL. J was trimmed by 0 bases and V by 0 bases; bases with no gene match: 4. CDR3 length: 17 amino acids. CDR3 sequence: CASSQEVGTGGSYEQYF. CDR3 bases: TGCGCCAGCAGCCAAGAAGTGGGGACAGGGGGCTCCTACGAGCAGTACTTC.

This sequence joins TRBV20-1 and TRBJ2-5, with D tentatively TRBD2 (6 bases). There are 13 residues in the CDR3. Trimming left V 2 bases short and J 5 bases short, with 12 bases between. Per the germline V gene, CDR1 is DFQATT and CDR2 is SNEGSKA (reference sequence). The CDR3: CSARPQAGETQYF. The CDR3 DNA sequence: TGCAGTGCTAGACCTCAAGCGGGTGAGACCCAGTACTTC.

The V call is TRBV5-1, the J call TRBJ1-1; D not certain. This CDR3 contains 14 residues. The V end was cut by 0 bases, the J end by 1 base, with 7 bases between. In germline, CDR1 is SGHRS, CDR2 YFSETQ. The CDR3 region is CASSLVLGNTEAFF. CDR3 bases: TGCGCCAGCAGCTTGGTGTTAGGGAACACTGAAGCTTTCTTT. The full variable domain, its missing parts supplied by reference TRBV5-1 and TRBJ1-1, is KAGVTQTPRYLIKTRGQQVTLSCSPISGHRSVSWYQQTPGQGLQFLFEYFSETQRNKGNFPGRFSGRQFSNSRSEMNVSTLELGDSALYLCASSLVLGNTEAFFGQGTRLTVV.

This rearrangement joins TRBV18 to TRBJ1-6; the D gene is possibly TRBD1 (5 bases). The V end was cut by 3 bases, the J end by 4 bases, with 16 bases between. The germline V gene encodes CDR1 KGHSH and CDR2 LQKENI. The CDR3 sequence is 17 residues long. The CDR3 spells CASSPITGGGYNSPLHF. In DNA form, the CDR3 reads TGTGCCAGCTCACCGATCACGGGCGGGGGTTATAATTCACCCCTCCACTTT.

This clonotype has just a few counts. J is TRBJ1-4 and V is TRBV6-4; D call uncertain. The CDR3 consists of 15 residues. V was cut by 0 bases and J by 4 bases, with 9 bases left in between. Germline CDR1 reads MRHNA; CDR2 reads SNTAGT. The CDR3 reads CASSDSRLNNEKLFF. DNA of the CDR3: TGTGCCAGCAGTGACTCTCGGCTGAATAATGAAAAACTGTTTTTT.

This clonotype has ten or more counts. V gene TRBV18 combines with J gene TRBJ1-1, with D unresolved. CDR1 and CDR2 (germline): KGHSH, LQKENI. The germline V and J ends were trimmed by 2 bases and 0 bases, with 7 bases remaining between them. The CDR3 totals 14 residues. DNA of the CDR3: TGTGCCAGCTCACCAAGGAATTTGAACACTGAAGCTTTCTTT. It specifies CASSPRNLNTEAFF.

This clonotype was counted between two and nine times. The J gene is TRBJ2-7, the V gene TRBV6-6; 9 nucleotides match TRBD2. Looked up from germline, CDR1 is MNHNY and CDR2 is SVGAGI (reference sequence). The CDR3 covers 16 residues. The V and J ends lost 7 bases and 5 bases, in that order; junction bases with no gene match: 15. CDR3 nucleotides: TGTGCCAGCACTCCATCCCGCGGGGGGGCGGTAAACGAGCAGTACGTC. Translation: CASTPSRGGAVNEQYV.

This clonotype was detected only a few times. The J gene is TRBJ1-3, the V gene TRBV6-6, with D unresolved. V was pared by 6 bases and J by 15 bases, with 18 bases between. The length of the CDR3 is 12 residues. Looked up from germline, CDR1 is MNHNY and CDR2 is SVGAGI (reference sequence). For the CDR3, the DNA is TGTGCCAGCAGCCCAGAACTATTTTTTAAATATTTT. The encoded protein is CASSPELFFKYF.

This clonotype was detected only a few times. The CDR3, as DNA: TGTGCCAGCAGGAAGACTAGCGGTGAGTCCTACAATGAGCAGTTCTTC. It is translated as CASRKTSGESYNEQFF. The chain joins TRBV21-1 to TRBJ2-1; TRBD2 was called by the table and not checked on the DNA. TRBV21-1 has pseudogene status. This CDR3 region has 16 residues.

This clonotype was recorded a few times. The rearrangement uses TRBV7-9 and TRBJ2-5; TRBD1 agrees at 7 bases. In germline, CDR1 is SEHNR, CDR2 FQNEAQ (reference sequence). The CDR3 is 15 amino acids. V was pared by 1 base and J by 4 bases, with 6 bases of the junction left unmatched. Here the CDR3 reads CASSLGGQPLETQYF. CDR3 nucleotides: TGTGCCAGCAGCTTAGGGGGACAGCCTCTAGAGACCCAGTACTTC.

This clonotype was detected only a few times. The genes are TRBV29-1 and TRBJ2-7; 7 nucleotides agree with TRBD2. The length of the CDR3 is 13 residues. Germline trimming cut 4 bases from V and 6 bases from J; bases unmatched to any gene: 9. Germline V gene sequence: CDR1 SQVTM, CDR2 ANQGSEA. In DNA form, the CDR3 reads TGCAGCGTTGTCTGGACACCGGGAGGCGAGCAGTACTTC. It encodes CSVVWTPGGEQYF.

This clonotype was counted between two and nine times. The V gene is TRBV4-3, the J gene TRBJ1-1; maybe TRBD1 (5 bases). The germline V gene has CDR1 LGHNA and CDR2 YSLEER. V was cut by 0 bases and J by 2 bases, with 16 bases left in between. This CDR3 has 17 residues. The DNA of the CDR3 is TGCGCCAGCAGCCAAGAAGTGGGGCCAGGGCTAAACACTGAAGCTTTCTTT. This encodes CASSQEVGPGLNTEAFF.

J is TRBJ2-2 and V is TRBV5-1; D not certain. The V end was cut by 1 base, the J end by 6 bases, with 13 bases between. This CDR3 spans 15 amino acids. Per germline, CDR1 SGHRS and CDR2 YFSETQ. The CDR3 here is CASSLSAFGPGELFF. CDR3 sequence (DNA): TGCGCCAGCAGCTTGTCGGCGTTCGGCCCCGGGGAGCTGTTTTTT.

This clonotype was picked up a small number of times. J is TRBJ1-2 and V is TRBV4-1, with D possibly being TRBD1 (6 bases). The CDR3 sequence is 14 residues long. Per germline, CDR1 MGHRA and CDR2 YSYEKL. V was clipped by 0 bases and J by 4 bases, with 9 bases between them. CDR3 protein: CASSQETGSYGYTF. CDR3 in DNA: TGCGCCAGCAGCCAAGAGACAGGATCCTATGGCTACACCTTC.

This chain uses TRBV6-1 with TRBJ2-1, with D possibly matching TRBD2 (6 bases). Germline V lookup: CDR1 MNHNS, CDR2 SASEGT. This CDR3 is built from 14 residues. Deletions cut 2 bases from V and 6 bases from J, with 11 bases between. The DNA of the CDR3 is TGTGCCAGCAGTGAACCTAGCGCTTTCAATGAGCAGTTCTTC. This codes for CASSEPSAFNEQFF.

This clonotype has at least ten counts. V gene TRBV12-3 or TRBV12-4 combines with J gene TRBJ1-5; 7 bases match TRBD1. This CDR3 is 15 amino acids long. J gave up 0 bases and V 6 bases, and 5 bases lay outside the gene matches. CDR3: CASSRQGHSNQPQHF. DNA for the CDR3: TGTGCCAGCAGCCGACAGGGACATAGCAATCAGCCCCAGCATTTT.

This clonotype was observed a few times. The genes are TRBV12-3 or TRBV12-4 and TRBJ1-1; unclear D gene. The CDR3 runs to 11 residues. V was shortened by 6 bases and J by 8 bases, with 10 bases between the two germline ends. The CDR3 nucleotides are TGTGCCAGCAGCCCCCGGTTGGAAGCTTTCTTT. Its translation: CASSPRLEAFF.

This clonotype showed up just a few times. This chain links TRBV7-6 with TRBJ2-1; 9 bases align to TRBD1. The CDR3 extends over 16 amino acids. Germline V gene sequence: CDR1 SGHVS, CDR2 FNYEAQ. V dropped 7 bases and J dropped 0; count of bases not matched to a gene: 7. In DNA, the CDR3 is TGTGCCAGCACAGCTACAGGGGGCAGCTCCTACAATGAGCAGTTCTTC. It encodes CASTATGGSSYNEQFF.

This clonotype has only a few counts. A junction boundary mismatches the germline segment, possibly from a read error. The chain's CDR3 is CASNQGLAGGHNF. CDR3 nucleotides: TGTGCCAGCAACCAGGGACTAGCGGGGGGGCATAACTTC. This chain connects TRBV7-8 to TRBJ2-7, with 16 bases identical to TRBD2. Looked up from germline, CDR1 is SGHVS and CDR2 is FQNEAQ. This CDR3 has 13 amino acids.

This clonotype was seen a single time. V usage is TRBV10-3 and J usage is TRBJ1-1; D is unresolved. Germline-derived CDR1 and CDR2 are ENHRY and SYGVKD. This CDR3 has 12 amino acids. The V and J ends lost 3 bases and 1 base respectively, with 3 bases between them. In nucleotides, the CDR3 is TGTGCCATCAGTGAAGGGAACACTGAAGCTTTCTTT. This codes for CAISEGNTEAFF.

Here the CDR3 DNA reads TGTGCCAGCAGTTATAAAGCCATGAACACTGAAGCTTTCTTT. Encoded protein: CASSYKAMNTEAFF. The chain combines TRBV6-5 with TRBJ1-1; no firm D call. Germline CDR1 MNHEY, CDR2 SVGAGI. The CDR3 length is 14 residues. V was trimmed by 3 bases and J by 0 bases, leaving 8 bases between them.

The J gene is TRBJ1-5, the V gene TRBV25-1; D is undetermined. The CDR3 is 14 residues long. Looked up from germline, CDR1 is MGHDK and CDR2 is SYGVNS. Trimming stripped 6 bases from V and 3 bases from J, with 12 bases between. The CDR3 region is CASRADGPNQPQHF. The DNA of the CDR3 is TGTGCCAGCAGGGCAGATGGCCCCAATCAGCCCCAGCATTTT.

This clonotype has a handful of counts. This chain connects TRBV9 to TRBJ2-7; TRBD1 or TRBD2 may be the D gene (5 bases each). Germline CDR1 and CDR2: SGDLS and YYNGEE. V was clipped by 4 bases and J by 0 bases, with 8 bases between them. CDR3 length: 13 residues. The CDR3 spells CASSRDHSYEQYF. The CDR3 nucleotides read TGTGCCAGCAGCCGGGACCACTCCTACGAGCAGTACTTC.

This clonotype showed up just a few times. This chain uses TRBV12-5 with TRBJ2-1; no reliable D call. The CDR3 length is 10 residues. Trimming shortened V by 5 bases and J by 9 bases, and 5 bases separated the two germline ends. Germline CDR1 reads LGHNT; CDR2 reads FRNRAP. The CDR3 coding sequence is TGTGCTAGTGGTCGATCTGAGCAGTTCTTC. This sequence encodes CASGRSEQFF.

This clonotype was seen a few times. The rearrangement uses TRBV9 and TRBJ2-2, with 10 bases that match TRBD2. With V trimmed by 4 bases and J by 6 bases, 3 bases remained unmatched. This CDR3 is built from 14 residues. CDR1 is SGDLS and CDR2 is YYNGEE in the germline V gene. The CDR3 protein is CASSQRGGAGELFF. In nucleotides, the CDR3 is TGTGCCAGCAGCCAGCGGGGGGGCGCCGGGGAGCTGTTTTTT. The complete variable domain, with remaining parts taken from reference TRBV9 and TRBJ2-2, reads DSGVTQTPKHLITATGQRVTLRCSPRSGDLSVYWYQQSLDQGLQFLIQYYNGEERAKGNILERFSAQQFPDLHSELNLSSLELGDSALYFCASSQRGGAGELFFGEGSRLTVL.

V is TRBV15 and J is TRBJ1-1, with a tentative D call TRBD1 (5 bases). The V end lost 5 bases, the J end lost 0 bases, and 10 bases lay between the germline ends. Germline loops: CDR1 LNHNV, CDR2 YYDKDF (reference sequence). The CDR3 sequence is 14 residues long. The CDR3 sequence is CATSLGRLNTEAFF. The CDR3 bases are TGTGCCACCAGCCTGGGACGCCTGAACACTGAAGCTTTCTTT.

The rearrangement links TRBV4-2 to TRBJ2-3, with a tentative D call TRBD2 (5 bases). V was cut by 0 bases and J by 0 bases, with 10 bases left in between. The germline V gene encodes CDR1 LGHNA and CDR2 YNFKEQ. CDR3 length equals 16 residues. This chain's CDR3 is CASSQDSGVSTDTQYF. In DNA form, the CDR3 reads TGTGCCAGCAGCCAAGACTCCGGGGTTAGCACAGATACGCAGTATTTT.

In DNA, the CDR3 is TGTGCCAGCTCACAGACGAGCTCCTACAATGAGCAGTTCTTC. Translating gives CASSQTSSYNEQFF. The chain employs TRBV18 and TRBJ2-1; D is uncertain. Germline V lookup: CDR1 KGHSH, CDR2 LQKENI. Trimming shortened V by 4 bases and J by 0 bases, and 7 bases separated the two germline ends. The CDR3 sequence is 14 residues long.